Here is one T cell receptor (beta chain) with its context. Its antigen target is currently unknown. No much larger clone is present one base from it, and per-base qualities are unavailable. The sample originates from a study of regulatory T cells in long-lasting Graves disease (dated by TCRdb to 2020 to 2022). For the wider study: Persistent Graves' disease was defined as persistently positive TSH receptor autoantibodies together with antithyroid drug treatment for over 5 years. A total of 35 or so samples underwent TCR sequencing: about 13 from persistent and roughly 20 from newly diagnosed Graves' disease patients. Antithyroid drugs had been taken for around 9.8 years on average by persistent Graves' disease patients in the clinical cohort. Persistent Graves' disease patients were compared with newly diagnosed Graves' disease patients by peripheral blood TCR sequencing and RNA sequencing. The study took place in China and was registered as a clinical trial. What the work shows at the level of the full study, not this receptor alone: Persistent Graves' disease patients showed lower TCR Shannon entropy and fewer highly expanded clones than newly diagnosed patients, suggesting clonal expansion. Only the TCR beta chain was sequenced and analyzed. As a limitation, the authors acknowledged that the small sample size may reduce accuracy. TRBV28, TRBJ1-2 and TRBJ2-5 were preferentially used in persistent disease, while TRBV20-1 and TRBJ2-1 were favored in newly diagnosed disease. A larger number of public clonotypes was shared among persistent patients (2,741) than among newly diagnosed patients (approximately 1,000). The study examined only peripheral blood because the primary lesion, thyroid tissue, could not be accessed.

V was cut back by 4 bases and J by 8 bases, leaving a gap of 21 bases between them. CDR1 and CDR2, looked up from the germline V gene (reference sequence), are SGHKS and YYEKEE. From its cysteine to its phenylalanine, the CDR3 spans 15 amino acids. The DNA shown is the 45-base CDR3, in frame from base 1. The method was multiplex PCR. Sequencing was performed on an Illumina HiSeq 4000. To build TCR beta libraries, CDR3 regions were amplified by Arm-PCR using iRepertoire HTBI primers. PCR products were gel purified before sequencing. On the study's bioinformatics: Gene usage analysis of CDR3 amino acid clonotypes used the 62 TRBV and some 15 TRBJ segments found across samples. Filtered high-quality paired reads were merged into contigs using COPE and FqMerger. Contigs were aligned with BLAST to IMGT TRBV, TRBD and TRBJ reference genes, and CDR3 was defined per IMGT. Clonotypes above 0.1% frequency were classified as highly expanded clones. Shannon entropy served as the measure of repertoire diversity, while the Gini coefficient captured V-J evenness. Public clonotypes were defined as clonotypes shared by more than one individual. The public sequencing data were trimmed at Q25 with fastp and processed into clonotypes with MiXCR by TCRdb, which kept only in-frame beta chains. Here each entry gathers all rows of one CDR3 protein and keeps the most common genes and DNA. These V and J calls derive from TCRdb rather than the authors' analysis. This sample holds more than 650,000 distinct CDR3 sequences; 25% to 35% were observed only once. Roughly 46% of the sample goes to the ten largest clones.

The intended sense of this specimen's time point label: persistent/refractory GD, antithyroid drugs over 5 years with positive TRAb. For both TCR sequencing and RNA sequencing, RNA was extracted from PBMCs in TRIzol. Graves' disease was diagnosed according to American Thyroid Association guidelines. Patients for the study were recruited at an endocrinology department in Xi'an, China. From each patient, around 8.3 milliliters of peripheral blood was collected into an EDTA anticoagulant tube. Ficoll Paque Plus density gradient separation was used to isolate PBMCs, and no additional T cell sorting was done. An Agilent 2100 Bioanalyzer and agarose gel were used to check RNA quality, and a NanoDrop 2000 was used to measure RNA concentration.

The receptor's source is a female donor with Graves disease. The chain is made from TRBV5-5 and TRBJ1-2; the D gene is perhaps TRBD1, on 5 matching bases. Source: peripheral blood mononuclear cells (PBMCs), taken when the disease was refractory, from a patient treated with antithyroid drugs. The DNA is TGTGCCAGCAGCCCCCCCCAGCCAGGGCGGTACGGCTACACCTTC. This gives the protein CASSPPQPGRYGYTF.